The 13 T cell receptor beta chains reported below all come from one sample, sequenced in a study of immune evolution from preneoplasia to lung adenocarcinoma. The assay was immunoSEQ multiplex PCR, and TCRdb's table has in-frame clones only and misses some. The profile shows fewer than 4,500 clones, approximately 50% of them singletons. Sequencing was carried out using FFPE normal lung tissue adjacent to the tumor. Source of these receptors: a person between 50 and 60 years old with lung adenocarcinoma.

In DNA form, the CDR3 reads TGTGCCACCTCCGTGGGTGGGGCCAACGTCCTGACTTTC. It yields the protein CATSVGGANVLTF. The chain carries TRBV27 and TRBJ2-6, with D unresolved. This CDR3 spans 13 amino acids. V was shortened by 10 bases and J by 3 bases, with 10 bases between the two germline ends. The germline CDR1 and CDR2 sequences are MNHEY and SMNVEV (reference sequence).

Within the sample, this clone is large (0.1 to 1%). The DNA for the CDR3 is TGTGCCAGCAGTGGGACTAGCGGGGGATCAGATACGCAGTATTTT. Translation gives CASSGTSGGSDTQYF. The V gene is TRBV6-1, the J gene TRBJ2-3; 13 bases line up with TRBD2. CDR1 and CDR2 from the germline V gene are MNHNS and SASEGT. This CDR3 is built from 15 residues. J was trimmed by 4 bases and V by 4 bases; bases with no gene match: 2.

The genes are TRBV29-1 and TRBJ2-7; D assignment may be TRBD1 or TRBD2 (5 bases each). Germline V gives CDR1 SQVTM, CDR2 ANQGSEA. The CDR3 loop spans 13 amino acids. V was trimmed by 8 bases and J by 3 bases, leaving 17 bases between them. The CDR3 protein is CSFRDPKDYEQYF. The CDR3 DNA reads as TGCAGCTTCCGGGACCCGAAGGACTACGAGCAGTACTTC.

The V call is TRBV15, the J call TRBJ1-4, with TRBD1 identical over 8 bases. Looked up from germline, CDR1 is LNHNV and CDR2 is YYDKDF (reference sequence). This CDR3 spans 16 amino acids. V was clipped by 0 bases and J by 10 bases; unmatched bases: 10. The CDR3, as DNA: TGTGCCACCAGCAGAGAAGTCGGACAGGGAGTAGTAAAACTGTTTTTT. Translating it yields CATSREVGQGVVKLFF.

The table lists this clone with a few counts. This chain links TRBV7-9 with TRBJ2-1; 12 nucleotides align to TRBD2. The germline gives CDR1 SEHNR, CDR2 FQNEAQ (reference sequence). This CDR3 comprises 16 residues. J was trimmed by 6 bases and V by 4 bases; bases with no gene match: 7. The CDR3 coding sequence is TGTGCCAGCAGCTCGACTAGCGGGGGATCCCGCAATGAGCAGTTCTTC. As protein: CASSSTSGGSRNEQFF.

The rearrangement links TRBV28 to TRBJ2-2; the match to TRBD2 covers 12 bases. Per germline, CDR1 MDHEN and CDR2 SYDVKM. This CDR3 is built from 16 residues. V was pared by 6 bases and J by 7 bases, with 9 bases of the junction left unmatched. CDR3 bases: TGTGCCAGCAGAGCCGGGACTAGCGGGTTTGTCGGGGAGCTGTTTTTT. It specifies CASRAGTSGFVGELFF.

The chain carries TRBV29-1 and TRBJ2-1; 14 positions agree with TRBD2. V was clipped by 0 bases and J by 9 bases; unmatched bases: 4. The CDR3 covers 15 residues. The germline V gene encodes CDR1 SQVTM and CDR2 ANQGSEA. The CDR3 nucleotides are TGCAGCGTTGAAGATCTGGGACTAGCGGGAGTTGAGCAGTTCTTC. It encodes CSVEDLGLAGVEQFF.

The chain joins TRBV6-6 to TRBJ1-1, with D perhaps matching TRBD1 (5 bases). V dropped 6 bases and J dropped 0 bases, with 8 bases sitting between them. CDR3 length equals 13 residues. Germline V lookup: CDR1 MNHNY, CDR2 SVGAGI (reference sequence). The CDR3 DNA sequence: TGTGCCAGCAGCCGACAGTTGAACACTGAAGCTTTCTTT. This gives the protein CASSRQLNTEAFF.

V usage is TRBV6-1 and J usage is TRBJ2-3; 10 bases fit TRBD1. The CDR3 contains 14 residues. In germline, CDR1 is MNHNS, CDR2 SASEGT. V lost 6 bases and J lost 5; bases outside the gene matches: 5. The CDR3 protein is CASSRDRGEDTQYF. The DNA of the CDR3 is TGTGCCAGCAGCCGGGACAGGGGTGAAGATACGCAGTATTTT.

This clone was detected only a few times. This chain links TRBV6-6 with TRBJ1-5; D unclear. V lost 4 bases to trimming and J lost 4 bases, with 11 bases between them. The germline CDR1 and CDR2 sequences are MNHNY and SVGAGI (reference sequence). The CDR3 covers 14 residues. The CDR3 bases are TGTGCCAGCAGTTTGGGCAGGCGGAATCAGCCCCAGCATTTT. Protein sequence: CASSLGRRNQPQHF.

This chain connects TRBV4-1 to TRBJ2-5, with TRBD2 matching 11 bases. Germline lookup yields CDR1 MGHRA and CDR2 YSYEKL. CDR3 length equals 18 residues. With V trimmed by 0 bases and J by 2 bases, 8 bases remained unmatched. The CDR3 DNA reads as TGCGCCAGCAGCCAAGATCTCGTGGGGACTAGCGGTCAAGAGACCCAGTACTTC. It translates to CASSQDLVGTSGQETQYF.

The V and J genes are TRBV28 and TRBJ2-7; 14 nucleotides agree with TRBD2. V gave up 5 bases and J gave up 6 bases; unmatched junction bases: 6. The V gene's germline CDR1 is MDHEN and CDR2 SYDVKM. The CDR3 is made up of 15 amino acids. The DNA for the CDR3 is TGTGCCAGCAGTCCCGGGACTAGCGGGAGCCGCGAGCAGTACTTC. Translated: CASSPGTSGSREQYF.

CDR3 nucleotide sequence: TGTGCCTGGAGTCCGGGACAGGGAGGAGGCGATGAGCAGTTCTTC. This gives the protein CAWSPGQGGGDEQFF. The gene calls are TRBV30 and TRBJ2-1; 9 nucleotides agree with TRBD1. The V and J ends lost 2 bases and 8 bases, in that order; junction bases with no gene match: 10. The CDR3 is 15 residues long. Germline V gene sequence: CDR1 GTSNPN, CDR2 SVGIG (reference sequence).